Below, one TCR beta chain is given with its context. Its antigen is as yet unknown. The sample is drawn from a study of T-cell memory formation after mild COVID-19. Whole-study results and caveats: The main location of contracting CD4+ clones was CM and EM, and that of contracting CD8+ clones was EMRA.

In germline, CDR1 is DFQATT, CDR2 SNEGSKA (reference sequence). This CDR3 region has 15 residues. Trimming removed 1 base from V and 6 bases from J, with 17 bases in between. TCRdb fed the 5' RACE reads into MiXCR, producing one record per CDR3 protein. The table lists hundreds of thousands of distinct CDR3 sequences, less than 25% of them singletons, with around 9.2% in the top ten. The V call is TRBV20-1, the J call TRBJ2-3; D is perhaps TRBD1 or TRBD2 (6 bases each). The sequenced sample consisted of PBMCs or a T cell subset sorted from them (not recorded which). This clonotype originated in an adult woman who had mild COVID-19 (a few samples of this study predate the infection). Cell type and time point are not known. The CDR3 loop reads CSARGGRDLSDTQYF. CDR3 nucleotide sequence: TGCAGTGCTAGAGGGGGGCGGGATTTGTCCGATACGCAGTATTTT.